The rows below give T cell receptor beta chains drawn from one sample of a study of T cells after yellow fever vaccination. TCRdb ran MiXCR on the 5' RACE reads and lists one entry per CDR3 protein. The data hold under 200,000 distinct CDR3 sequences, with around 10% observed a single time. The sample consisted of CD8+ T cells sorted from PBMCs, taken 15 days after the yellow fever booster vaccination. These receptors were obtained from a man aged 18 to 35 who received the YFV17D yellow fever vaccine. CDR3s include the opening cysteine and the closing phenylalanine or tryptophan. A D gene is named only where the DNA matches it firmly. Clone size is stated in some rows and not others, as once, few, many or a class when expanded.

clone size: few
D gene: .
J gene: TRBJ2-7
V gene: TRBV7-9
CDR3 DNA: TGTGCCAGCAGCCCTCCGGGAGTGGGGTCCTACGAGCAGTACTTC
CDR3 protein: CASSPPGVGSYEQYF

clone size: .
D gene: TRBD2
J gene: TRBJ2-1
V gene: TRBV15
CDR3 DNA: TGTGCCACCAGCATACCCGGGACTAGCGATGAGCAGTTCTTC
CDR3 protein: CATSIPGTSDEQFF

clone size: few
D gene: .
J gene: TRBJ2-3
V gene: TRBV18
CDR3 DNA: TGTGCCAGCTCACCAGGCCCGACCCCCCCGGATACGCAGTATTTT
CDR3 protein: CASSPGPTPPDTQYF

clone size: few
D gene: .
J gene: TRBJ1-1
V gene: TRBV6-5
CDR3 DNA: TGTGCCAGCAGTTACGAGGGGACGGGTGAAGCTTTCTTT
CDR3 protein: CASSYEGTGEAFF

clone size: few
D gene: .
J gene: TRBJ2-1
V gene: TRBV5-1
CDR3 DNA: TGCGCCAGCAGCGATACATACAATGAGCAGTTCTTC
CDR3 protein: CASSDTYNEQFF

clone size: many
D gene: TRBD1
J gene: TRBJ1-1
V gene: TRBV4-1
CDR3 DNA: TGCGCCAGCAGCCAAGAAGGGGTAGGGGGCTATGCTGAAGCTTTCTTT
CDR3 protein: CASSQEGVGGYAEAFF

clone size: few
D gene: TRBD1
J gene: TRBJ1-1
V gene: TRBV29-1
CDR3 DNA: TGCAGTGCTACAGGGGTACAGGCTTTCTTT
CDR3 protein: CSATGVQAFF

clone size: .
D gene: .
J gene: TRBJ2-7
V gene: TRBV7-8
CDR3 DNA: TGTGCCAGCAGAGTGGGGGATAGCTCCTACGAGCAGTACTTC
CDR3 protein: CASRVGDSSYEQYF

clone size: .
D gene: TRBD2
J gene: TRBJ2-2
V gene: TRBV4-3
CDR3 DNA: TGCGCCAGCAGCCAGACGATGTTTGCGGGAGCGAACACCGGGGAGCTGTTTTTT
CDR3 protein: CASSQTMFAGANTGELFF

clone size: many
D gene: TRBD1
J gene: TRBJ2-1
V gene: TRBV25-1
CDR3 DNA: TGTGCCAGCAGTGACGGGCCGGTCCGGGCTGGGACAGCCTTTGAGCAGTTCTTC
CDR3 protein: CASSDGPVRAGTAFEQFF

clone size: .
D gene: TRBD1
J gene: TRBJ2-6
V gene: TRBV9
CDR3 DNA: TGTGCCAGCAGCGTAGGTCCTCATCGGACAGGACCTTCTGGGGCCAACGTCCTGACTTTC
CDR3 protein: CASSVGPHRTGPSGANVLTF

clone size: many
D gene: TRBD2
J gene: TRBJ2-1
V gene: TRBV7-9
CDR3 DNA: TGTGCCAGCAGCCTACCGGGACTAGCGGGGGGGATCAATGAGCAGTTCTTC
CDR3 protein: CASSLPGLAGGINEQFF

clone size: few
D gene: .
J gene: TRBJ1-6
V gene: TRBV9
CDR3 DNA: TGTGCCAGCAGCTCCCGACAGCTTAATTCACCCCTCCACTTT
CDR3 protein: CASSSRQLNSPLHF

clone size: many
D gene: .
J gene: TRBJ1-5
V gene: TRBV9
CDR3 DNA: TGTGCCAGTGGAGATCAGCAGCCCCAGCATTTT
CDR3 protein: CASGDQQPQHF

clone size: .
D gene: .
J gene: TRBJ1-5
V gene: TRBV6-2/TRBV6-3
CDR3 DNA: TGTGCCAGCAGCGCCCGACAGCATCAGCCCCAGCATTTT
CDR3 protein: CASSARQHQPQHF

clone size: .
D gene: .
J gene: TRBJ2-5
V gene: TRBV19
CDR3 DNA: TGTGCCAGTAGTACCCGGGACTTGGAGACCCAGTACTTC
CDR3 protein: CASSTRDLETQYF

clone size: .
D gene: .
J gene: TRBJ1-1
V gene: TRBV10-2
CDR3 DNA: TGCGCCAGCAGTGAGGGTCCGGAAGCTTTCTTT
CDR3 protein: CASSEGPEAFF

clone size: many
D gene: TRBD2
J gene: TRBJ2-3
V gene: TRBV29-1
CDR3 DNA: TGCAGCGCTACTAGCGGGGCCAGCACAGATACGCAGTATTTT
CDR3 protein: CSATSGASTDTQYF

clone size: many
D gene: .
J gene: TRBJ2-3
V gene: TRBV7-9
CDR3 DNA: TGCGCCAGCAGCTTGGTTGATACGCAGTATTTT
CDR3 protein: CASSLVDTQYF

clone size: few
D gene: .
J gene: TRBJ2-3
V gene: TRBV7-9
CDR3 DNA: TGTGCCAGCAGCCCAACCTCTAGCACAGATACGCAGTATTTT
CDR3 protein: CASSPTSSTDTQYF

clone size: few
D gene: .
J gene: TRBJ1-1
V gene: TRBV20-1
CDR3 DNA: TGCAGTGCTTCAGGGATGAACACTGAAGCTTTCTTT
CDR3 protein: CSASGMNTEAFF

clone size: few
D gene: .
J gene: TRBJ1-2
V gene: TRBV4-3
CDR3 DNA: TGCGCCAGCAGCCAAGATCCGGCAGGGGCTAGCTATGGCTACACCTTC
CDR3 protein: CASSQDPAGASYGYTF

clone size: few
D gene: .
J gene: TRBJ2-3
V gene: TRBV12-3/TRBV12-4
CDR3 DNA: TGTGCCAGCTCGGATGGGGGGACAGATACGCAGTATTTT
CDR3 protein: CASSDGGTDTQYF

clone size: few
D gene: .
J gene: TRBJ1-1
V gene: TRBV29-1
CDR3 DNA: TGCAGCGTTCTAGTGGGCAGCCGTGAAGCTTTCTTT
CDR3 protein: CSVLVGSREAFF

clone size: .
D gene: .
J gene: TRBJ2-7
V gene: TRBV19
CDR3 DNA: TGTGCCAGTAGTATCCTGGGGAACGAGCAGTACTTC
CDR3 protein: CASSILGNEQYF

clone size: few
D gene: TRBD2
J gene: TRBJ2-2
V gene: TRBV27
CDR3 DNA: TGTGCCAGCAGTTGGAATAGCGGGTGGACCGGGGAGCTGTTTTTT
CDR3 protein: CASSWNSGWTGELFF

clone size: few
D gene: .
J gene: TRBJ1-1
V gene: TRBV19
CDR3 DNA: TGTGCCAGTAGCGTAACCTCGAACACTGAAGCTTTCTTT
CDR3 protein: CASSVTSNTEAFF

clone size: .
D gene: .
J gene: TRBJ1-5
V gene: TRBV7-9
CDR3 DNA: TGTGCCAGCAGCTTAGGGGGGTTCAATCAGCCCCAGCATTTT
CDR3 protein: CASSLGGFNQPQHF

clone size: .
D gene: .
J gene: TRBJ2-3
V gene: TRBV4-3
CDR3 DNA: TGCGCCAGCAGCCAAGAAAGGGTCTCTAGGCCAGATACGCAGTATTTT
CDR3 protein: CASSQERVSRPDTQYF

clone size: .
D gene: .
J gene: TRBJ1-2
V gene: TRBV7-2
CDR3 DNA: TGTGCCAGCAGCCTCGCCCGAGGACAGCCCTATGGCTACACCTTC
CDR3 protein: CASSLARGQPYGYTF

clone size: .
D gene: TRBD1
J gene: TRBJ2-7
V gene: TRBV7-9
CDR3 DNA: TGTGCCACCACGGGACAGTCTTACGAGCAGTACTTC
CDR3 protein: CATTGQSYEQYF

clone size: .
D gene: .
J gene: TRBJ2-1
V gene: TRBV7-9
CDR3 DNA: TGTGCCACCACTCAGACGGTAGGGCCGAATGAGCAGTTCTTC
CDR3 protein: CATTQTVGPNEQFF

clone size: few
D gene: .
J gene: TRBJ1-2
V gene: TRBV9
CDR3 DNA: TGTGCCAGCGTCGGAGCAAACTATGGCTACACCTTC
CDR3 protein: CASVGANYGYTF

clone size: few
D gene: .
J gene: TRBJ2-3
V gene: TRBV20-1
CDR3 DNA: TGCAGTGCTCGTTTCACAGATACGCAGTATTTT
CDR3 protein: CSARFTDTQYF

clone size: many
D gene: .
J gene: TRBJ2-5
V gene: TRBV5-4
CDR3 DNA: TGTGCCAGCAGTGGAGAGAACCAAGAGACCCAGTACTTC
CDR3 protein: CASSGENQETQYF

clone size: many
D gene: .
J gene: TRBJ2-7
V gene: TRBV6-1
CDR3 DNA: TGTGGGACAGCGGACTACGAGCAGTACTTC
CDR3 protein: CGTADYEQYF

clone size: .
D gene: .
J gene: TRBJ2-3
V gene: TRBV5-1
CDR3 DNA: TGCGCCAGCAGCTTGACCCCACCTGTTTACGGTAAAACAGATACGCAGTATTTT
CDR3 protein: CASSLTPPVYGKTDTQYF

clone size: .
D gene: TRBD2
J gene: TRBJ2-2
V gene: TRBV11-2
CDR3 DNA: TGTGCCAGCACCGCGGGGGGTGGGAACACCGGGGAGCTGTTTTTT
CDR3 protein: CASTAGGGNTGELFF

clone size: few
D gene: TRBD2
J gene: TRBJ2-4
V gene: TRBV4-1
CDR3 DNA: TGCGCCAGCAGCCCTCAGATATGGGGGGGCAAAAACATTCAGTACTTC
CDR3 protein: CASSPQIWGGKNIQYF

clone size: many
D gene: .
J gene: TRBJ2-1
V gene: TRBV7-2
CDR3 DNA: TGTGCCAGCAGCTTTGGACTCGTCAATGAGCAGTTCTTC
CDR3 protein: CASSFGLVNEQFF

clone size: many
D gene: .
J gene: TRBJ2-2
V gene: TRBV27
CDR3 DNA: TGTGCCAGCAGTTACGGCGGGGAGCTGTTTTTT
CDR3 protein: CASSYGGELFF

clone size: many
D gene: .
J gene: TRBJ1-5
V gene: TRBV2
CDR3 DNA: TGTGCCAGCAGTGAAATCCGGGCCGGTCAGCCCCAGCATTTT
CDR3 protein: CASSEIRAGQPQHF

clone size: few
D gene: TRBD1
J gene: TRBJ2-2
V gene: TRBV6-4
CDR3 DNA: TGTGCCAGCAGTAAACGGACAGGGAACACCGGGGAGCTGTTTTTT
CDR3 protein: CASSKRTGNTGELFF

clone size: few
D gene: .
J gene: TRBJ1-2
V gene: TRBV21-1
CDR3 DNA: TGTGCCAGCAGCACATCCGACCGGGACGGTGGGGCTAACTATGGCTACACCTTC
CDR3 protein: CASSTSDRDGGANYGYTF

clone size: .
D gene: .
J gene: TRBJ1-2
V gene: TRBV4-1
CDR3 DNA: TGCGCCAGCAGCCAAGTCCTCAATGTGAGAGGTTATGGCTACACCTTC
CDR3 protein: CASSQVLNVRGYGYTF

clone size: few
D gene: .
J gene: TRBJ1-2
V gene: TRBV7-3
CDR3 DNA: TGTGCCAGCAGCCCGATCGGGGGAGGAGGCTACACCTTC
CDR3 protein: CASSPIGGGGYTF